A single TCR beta chain is shown here with its context. Its target is not known. The data derive from a study of post-analysis software for immune sequencing data. Study outcomes and limitations: Higher frequency in patients than in controls was seen for roughly five TRBV segments, with TRBV5-6, TRBV5-1 and TRBV20-1 among them.

TCR beta cDNA libraries included unique molecular identifiers. TCRdb passed the PCR reads through MiXCR, listing each CDR3 protein once. The table shows some 260,000 distinct CDR3 sequences, with less than 40% occurring only once. Germline V lookup: CDR1 DFQATT, CDR2 SNEGSKA (reference sequence). CDR3 length: 13 residues. V shed 6 bases and J 4 bases; nucleotides not matched to a gene: 7. V is TRBV20-1 and J is TRBJ1-1; 8 bases are a match to TRBD1. This clonotype was obtained from a girl aged 5 to 17 with multiple sclerosis. Sequenced material: blood. The CDR3 loop is CSAEITGGTEAFF. As DNA, the CDR3 is TGCAGTGCAGAGATCACAGGGGGCACTGAAGCTTTCTTT.